This TCR beta chain was profiled in a study of beta chain features in type 1 diabetes. Broader study findings: Across all four CD4+ subsets, people with type 1 diabetes showed modestly shorter TCRB CDR3s.

The germline gives CDR1 SNHLY, CDR2 FYNNEI. Trimming removed 3 bases at V and 3 bases at J, with 11 bases between. The length of the CDR3 is 14 residues. Investigators reverse transcribed all isolated RNA, so they sequenced expressed TCRB transcripts. TCRdb keeps only in-frame clones here, not all; method: immunoSEQ multiplex PCR. The sample shows around 250,000 clones, about 15% of them seen only once. A note on this clone: Its cognate antigen is unknown.

Sequencing input: naive CD4+ T cells from blood. This TCR derives from a man younger than 45 with type 1 diabetes. The chain recombines TRBV2 with TRBJ1-2; D is undetermined. As DNA, the CDR3 is TGTGCCAGCAGTGACTCGGGGTCTGACTATGGCTACACCTTC. This codes for CASSDSGSDYGYTF.